The 29 T cell receptor beta chains in this list originate from one sample, sequenced in a study of identical twins. MiXCR was run by TCRdb on the 5' RACE reads, yielding one entry per CDR3 protein. The sample includes some 1,700,000 distinct CDR3 sequences, less than 35% seen only once; the top ten take around 0.25%. The sample comprised cord blood. All receptors come from a newborn girl in good health.

This chain links TRBV20-1 with TRBJ2-1, with D unclear. Germline V gene data show CDR1 as DFQATT and CDR2 as SNEGSKA (reference sequence). The length of the CDR3 is 16 residues. Trimming left V 1 base short and J 0 bases short, with 13 bases between. Written as DNA, the CDR3 is TGCAGTGCTAGAGTTGAGGAGAGACGCTCCTACAATGAGCAGTTCTTC. The encoded protein is CSARVEERRSYNEQFF.

This clonotype has a handful of counts. The chain couples TRBV10-3 to TRBJ2-5; D remains ambiguous. Germline V lookup: CDR1 ENHRY, CDR2 SYGVKD. This CDR3 contains 15 residues. Trimming removed 0 bases from V and 5 bases from J, with 13 bases in between. For the CDR3, the DNA is TGTGCCATCAGTGAGTCGTTGCGTGGTGGGGAGACCCAGTACTTC. As protein: CAISESLRGGETQYF.

The chain has TRBV20-1 and TRBJ1-2; a weak D match, TRBD1 (5 bases). V was clipped by 1 base and J by 4 bases, with 13 bases between them. Germline V gene data show CDR1 as DFQATT and CDR2 as SNEGSKA (reference sequence). The CDR3 covers 14 residues. The CDR3 bases are TGCAGTGCTAGAGTACCAGGGTCCACCTATGGCTACACCTTC. It is translated as CSARVPGSTYGYTF.

The chain is built from TRBV20-1 and TRBJ2-1; D unresolved. The J call may be wrong; the DNA end is better matched by TRBJ2-7. Germline V gene data show CDR1 as DFQATT and CDR2 as SNEGSKA (reference sequence). The CDR3 length is 14 residues. In nucleotides, the CDR3 is TGCAGTGCGCGGACCAGCGCGTGGAACAATGAGCAGTACTTC. The encoded protein is CSARTSAWNNEQYF.

DNA of the CDR3: TGCGCCAGCAGCCCGGGACAGCTAATACCCGAGCAGTACTTC. Amino acids: CASSPGQLIPEQYF. This chain joins TRBV5-1 and TRBJ2-7; 7 bases line up with TRBD1. Per germline, CDR1 SGHRS and CDR2 YFSETQ. V shed 4 bases, J shed 6 bases, and the junction held 10 bases outside the gene matches. This CDR3 is built from 14 residues.

The chain has TRBV4-1 and TRBJ1-2; D gene ambiguous. Trimming left V 7 bases short and J 2 bases short, with 11 bases between. The germline V gene encodes CDR1 MGHRA and CDR2 YSYEKL. The CDR3 has 13 residues. CDR3 coding DNA: TGCGCCAGCATCCAGGTAAAAAACTATGGCTACACCTTC. Translating it yields CASIQVKNYGYTF.

The rearrangement joins TRBV6-2 or TRBV6-3 to TRBJ2-4; 7 nucleotides agree with TRBD2. The J call may be in error: the DNA end matches TRBJ2-7 better. This CDR3 region has 15 residues. The germline gives CDR1 MNHEY, CDR2 SVGEGT. The CDR3 DNA reads as TGTGCCAGCAGTTACGAGGGCGGGGGATCTTACGAGCAGTACTTC. As protein: CASSYEGGGSYEQYF.

The rearrangement links TRBV28 to TRBJ2-1; D perhaps matches TRBD1 (6 bases). Per germline, CDR1 MDHEN and CDR2 SYDVKM. The V end lost 7 bases, the J end lost 0 bases, and 10 bases lay between the germline ends. The CDR3 contains 14 residues. CDR3 residues: CASKGVSSYNEQFF. The CDR3 coding sequence is TGTGCCAGCAAGGGGGTGTCCTCCTACAATGAGCAGTTCTTC.

This clonotype showed up just a few times. CDR3 coding DNA: TGCAGCGTTGGAGGGGGCCCCGGGGAGCTGTTTTTT. Translated: CSVGGGPGELFF. The genes are TRBV29-1 and TRBJ2-2; 7 positions agree with TRBD1. This CDR3 spans 12 amino acids. Trimming at V came to 4 bases and at J to 6 bases, leaving 2 bases not matched to a gene. Germline CDR1 SQVTM, CDR2 ANQGSEA.

This clonotype has ten or more counts. The V call is TRBV12-3 or TRBV12-4, the J call TRBJ2-3; TRBD2 matches at 11 bases. J gave up 2 bases and V 1 base, and 5 bases lay outside the gene matches. The CDR3 runs to 17 residues. The CDR3 DNA is TGTGCCAGCAGTTTAGGTCTGACTAGCGGGGTCACAGATACGCAGTATTTT. Translated: CASSLGLTSGVTDTQYF.

This clonotype was recorded at least ten times. This chain uses TRBV4-1 with TRBJ2-1, with 9 positions matching TRBD2. Unmatched junction bases numbered 12, after V lost 1 base and J lost 8 bases. CDR1 is MGHRA and CDR2 is YSYEKL in the germline V gene. The CDR3 extends over 17 amino acids. This CDR3 is CASSQGVLAGRRHEQFF. CDR3 nucleotide sequence: TGCGCCAGCAGCCAAGGGGTTCTAGCGGGGAGACGGCATGAGCAGTTCTTC.

This chain connects TRBV12-3 or TRBV12-4 to TRBJ2-1; 13 bases are shared with TRBD2. The CDR3 has 19 amino acids. Trimming cost V 6 bases and J 3 bases; bases outside gene matches: 14. This CDR3 is CASRLRTSGSPRLYNEQFF. CDR3 bases: TGTGCCAGCAGACTCCGGACTAGCGGGAGTCCTCGGCTCTACAATGAGCAGTTCTTC.

The V and J genes are TRBV5-1 and TRBJ2-1; D may be TRBD2 (6 bases). Trimming removed 0 bases at V and 12 bases at J, with 16 bases between. Germline V gene lookup returns CDR1 SGHRS and CDR2 YFSETQ. The CDR3 contains 14 residues. CDR3 nucleotides: TGCGCCAGCAGCTTGGCCCCAGGGACTTTACCGCAGTTCTTC. This encodes CASSLAPGTLPQFF.

V is TRBV10-3 and J is TRBJ1-5; 7 nucleotides line up with TRBD1. The V gene end was trimmed by 0 bases and the J gene end by 3 bases; junction bases not matched to a gene: 5. Germline loops: CDR1 ENHRY, CDR2 SYGVKD. This CDR3 region has 16 residues. The CDR3 region is CAISESRGLPNQPQHF. CDR3 coding DNA: TGTGCCATCAGTGAGTCGAGGGGGCTCCCCAATCAGCCCCAGCATTTT.

This clonotype was seen a few times. The genes are TRBV2 and TRBJ2-5, with 8 bases that match TRBD2. Germline-derived CDR1 and CDR2 are SNHLY and FYNNEI. V was pared by 5 bases and J by 5 bases, with 7 bases of the junction left unmatched. This CDR3 is 14 amino acids long. The CDR3 region has the DNA TGTGCCAGCAGTAGCGGGAGTGCGGGGGAGACCCAGTACTTC. This sequence encodes CASSSGSAGETQYF.

Note on this clonotype: Germline is not matched at one junction end, which may reflect a read error. The CDR3 loop is CAGSEATSGGPQETQYF. The CDR3 DNA is TGTGCCGGCAGTGAAGCGACTAGCGGGGGGCCTCAAGAGACCCAGTACTTC. The J gene is TRBJ2-5, the V gene TRBV25-1; 13 nucleotides line up with TRBD2. This CDR3 is 17 amino acids long. CDR1 is MGHDK, CDR2 SYGVNS, per germline.

This clonotype was seen more than once but under ten times. The rearrangement joins TRBV10-3 to TRBJ2-1; TRBD2 aligns across 10 bases. Per germline, CDR1 ENHRY and CDR2 SYGVKD. The CDR3 is made up of 15 amino acids. With 6 bases clipped from V and 7 bases from J, the junction kept 9 bases outside the gene matches. For the CDR3, the DNA is TGTGCCATCAGCGAACTAGCGGGACCTGGGAATGAGCAGTTCTTC. Amino acid sequence: CAISELAGPGNEQFF.

The J gene is TRBJ2-7, the V gene TRBV6-1; 7 bases match TRBD1. The J segment lost 3 bases and the V segment lost 1 base, leaving 9 bases of the junction unmatched. Germline V gives CDR1 MNHNS, CDR2 SASEGT. The CDR3 totals 16 residues. CDR3 bases: TGTGCCAGCAGTGAAGTTGTGGGGTCAGGGGGCTACGAGCAGTACTTC. Translating gives CASSEVVGSGGYEQYF.

V usage is TRBV6-6 and J usage is TRBJ2-1, with 9 nucleotides matching TRBD1. Germline trimming cut 0 bases from V and 5 bases from J; bases unmatched to any gene: 5. Germline V gene data show CDR1 as MNHNY and CDR2 as SVGAGI (reference sequence). The CDR3 runs to 16 residues. The DNA for the CDR3 is TGTGCCAGCAGTTACTCGACAGGGGGAATCCACAATGAGCAGTTCTTC. Translating gives CASSYSTGGIHNEQFF.

DNA for the CDR3: TGCGCCAGCAGCTGGAATTCGGTTTCGGGCTTCACAGATACGCAGTATTTT. The encoded protein is CASSWNSVSGFTDTQYF. The V and J genes are TRBV5-1 and TRBJ2-3; D call uncertain. The length of the CDR3 is 17 residues. The ends were cut back, 3 bases at V and 2 bases at J, with 19 bases in the middle. Germline-derived CDR1 and CDR2 are SGHRS and YFSETQ.

The CDR3 spells CASGSKLGGLGEQYF. The CDR3 coding sequence is TGCGCCAGCGGCTCCAAACTAGGGGGTTTAGGTGAGCAGTACTTC. V and J are TRBV5-1 and TRBJ2-5; TRBD1 might be the D (6 bases). The CDR3 runs to 15 residues. V dropped 7 bases and J dropped 11 bases, with 27 bases sitting between them. Germline-derived CDR1 and CDR2 are SGHRS and YFSETQ. Together with reference TRBV5-1 and TRBJ2-5, the CDR3 gives the full variable domain: KAGVTQTPRYLIKTRGQQVTLSCSPISGHRSVSWYQQTPGQGLQFLFEYFSETQRNKGNFPGRFSGRQFSNSRSEMNVSTLELGDSALYLCASGSKLGGLGEQYFGPGTRLLVL.

This clonotype came up many times. The chain employs TRBV10-3 and TRBJ2-1, with 7 bases aligning to TRBD1. The CDR3 extends over 15 amino acids. CDR1 is ENHRY and CDR2 is SYGVKD in the germline V gene. V shed 3 bases, J shed 8 bases, and the junction held 10 bases outside the gene matches. The CDR3 coding sequence is TGTGCCATCAGTGATCATAACAGGGGTAAAGATGAGCAGTTCTTC. Translated: CAISDHNRGKDEQFF.

This clonotype was seen only a few times. V usage is TRBV7-6 and J usage is TRBJ2-1, with 9 bases aligning to TRBD1. Germline V gene data show CDR1 as SGHVS and CDR2 as FNYEAQ. The CDR3 totals 16 residues. V lost 1 base to trimming and J lost 4 bases; unmatched junction nucleotides: 5. The CDR3 DNA follows: TGTGCCAGCAGCTTAGGGACAGGGGCGCTATACAATGAGCAGTTCTTC. It translates to CASSLGTGALYNEQFF.

This clonotype was recorded a few times. The chain joins TRBV27 to TRBJ2-7, with D tentatively TRBD2 (5 bases). This CDR3 contains 15 residues. Per germline, CDR1 MNHEY and CDR2 SMNVEV (reference sequence). V lost 2 bases and J 1 base, leaving 12 bases between the germline ends. CDR3 bases: TGTGCCAGCAGTTTAGAGGGAGTAGGGTCCTACGAGCAGTACTTC. Its translation is CASSLEGVGSYEQYF.

The chain links TRBV28 to TRBJ2-5; 8 bases match TRBD1. This CDR3 comprises 17 residues. CDR1 and CDR2 (germline): MDHEN, SYDVKM. V was pared by 7 bases and J by 5 bases, with 18 bases of the junction left unmatched. The DNA of the CDR3 is TGTGCCAGCACCCACCTCCGTTTGACAGGGGATAGGGAGACCCAGTACTTC. Translation gives CASTHLRLTGDRETQYF.

This clonotype was detected many times. The genes are TRBV6-5 and TRBJ1-2, with D hard to call. Germline CDR1 is MNHEY and CDR2 is SVGAGI. The CDR3 is made up of 16 amino acids. Trimming took 6 bases from V and 0 from J, leaving 17 bases between them. CDR3 sequence (DNA): TGTGCCAGCAGCTTCCTCCTCCGTAGGGCTAACTATGGCTACACCTTC. Its translation is CASSFLLRRANYGYTF.

Concerning this clonotype itself: An end of the junction differs from the germline gene, which may be a read error. The chain joins TRBV5-1 to TRBJ2-1; 11 positions match TRBD2. Per the germline V gene, CDR1 is SGHRS and CDR2 is YFSETQ. The CDR3 is made up of 14 amino acids. The CDR3 sequence is CTSSPLAGANEQFF. CDR3 bases: TGCACCAGCAGTCCACTAGCGGGAGCCAATGAGCAGTTCTTC.

About this clonotype: A read error may be the cause here, since a much bigger clone is one base away. The chain is built from TRBV10-3 and TRBJ2-1; 8 bases map to TRBD2. The end of the DNA aligns better with TRBJ2-7, so the J call may be wrong. Looked up from germline, CDR1 is ENHRY and CDR2 is SYGVKD. The CDR3 spans 15 residues. The CDR3 region is CAISETSGSYNEQYF. Here the CDR3 DNA reads TGTGCCATCAGTGAGACTAGCGGCTCCTACAATGAGCAGTACTTC.

The rearrangement uses TRBV5-1 and TRBJ1-5, with D unresolved. The CDR3 contains 14 residues. Trimming pared 1 base from V and 2 bases from J, leaving 7 bases between. From germline, CDR1 is SGHRS and CDR2 YFSETQ. Here the CDR3 DNA reads TGCGCCAGCAGCTTGCAGCAGGGCAATCAGCCCCAGCATTTT. Encoded protein: CASSLQQGNQPQHF.